This TCR beta chain stems from a study of graft-versus-host responses after intestinal transplantation. Study-wide context: Induction using anti-thymocyte globulin, followed by tacrolimus and steroids for 2 to 4 years, was given to all recipients.

Whole-study results and caveats: HvG clone declines early post-transplant were associated with peak circulating GvH levels. Elevated graft-versus-host to host-versus-graft clonal ratios in allografts were recorded for patients with graft-donor T cell macrochimerism. Investigators detected GvH clones in recipient marrow, with some emerging earlier in ileum or blood.

The repertoire was sequenced with immunoSEQ multiplex PCR; TCRdb's copy has only in-frame clones and lacks some. Found here are roughly 97,000 clones, 80% to 95% of them singletons; the top ten hold 16%. Note on this clone: Its specificity is not known.

Germline CDR1 reads ENHRY; CDR2 reads SYGVKD. The CDR3 runs to 14 residues. The ends were cut back, 6 bases at V and 3 bases at J, with 15 bases in the middle. The TCR was taken from a human patient who received an intestinal transplant, so some T cells may come from the graft donor. The J gene is TRBJ2-7, the V gene TRBV10-3; D assignment may be TRBD1 or TRBD2 (6 bases each). The material was PBMCs, obtained approximately 470 days after intestinal transplant. The CDR3 nucleotides read TGTGCCATCAGCGGCGTGGGGGGCGGCTACGAGCAGTACTTC. It encodes CAISGVGGGYEQYF.